The subject of this entry is one T cell receptor beta chain. Antigen: not known. CDR3 length: 14 amino acids. Germline loops: CDR1 SGDLS, CDR2 YYNGEE. The V gene lost 0 bases and the J gene lost 2 bases, with 8 bases spanning the gap. The entry originates in a study of OX40 agonist ivuxolimab in advanced cancers. About the study: Patients were dosed intravenously with ivuxolimab at 0.01 to 10 mg/kg every 2 weeks.

Assay: immunoSEQ multiplex PCR; the TCRdb copy retains only in-frame clones and omits some. The data hold 57,000 or so clones, with around 84% observed a single time. Study results and limitations: Also showing low normalized T-cell clonal expansion were some of the nonresponders. CD4+ T cells averaged fewer expanded clones than CD8+ T cells. Among expanded peripheral T cells, antigen specificity went undetermined.

Sequenced material: CD4+ or CD8+ T cells sorted from blood, taken in a trial of the OX40 agonist ivuxolimab. The clonotype originates from an adult with an advanced solid tumor such as melanoma, head and neck, liver or kidney cancer. V is TRBV9 and J is TRBJ1-1; D remains ambiguous. CDR3 loop: CASSVGGINTEAFF. In nucleotides, the CDR3 is TGTGCCAGCAGCGTAGGTGGTATCAACACTGAAGCTTTCTTT.